The 10 T cell receptor beta chains below come from one sample, sequenced in a study of CD8+CD57+ T cells in acquired aplastic anemia. The patients chosen for sequencing had shown expansion of CD8+CD57+ cells (detected by flow cytometry). TCR beta VDJ and CDR3 were profiled, and genomic DNA was the template. Each CDR3 protein gets one entry after TCRdb re-called the reads with MiXCR. The sample includes under 350,000 distinct CDR3 sequences, approximately 57% of them seen just once. The sequenced sample was sorted CD4+, CD8+, or CD8+CD57+ T cells (not recorded which) from PBMCs. These receptors all come from a human donor with aplastic anemia.

The rearrangement links TRBV2 to TRBJ2-3, with 11 positions matching TRBD2. J lost 3 bases, V lost 7 bases, and 15 bases had no gene match. The CDR3 has 18 amino acids. Germline V gene sequence: CDR1 SNHLY, CDR2 FYNNEI. The CDR3 reads CASKSLLRSGRETDTQYF. As DNA, the CDR3 is TGTGCCAGCAAATCCCTTCTCCGTAGCGGGAGGGAGACAGATACGCAGTATTTT.

This clonotype was seen at least ten times. This chain uses TRBV5-6 with TRBJ2-2; 9 bases agree with TRBD2. The CDR3 has 19 residues. V gave up 2 bases and J gave up 0 bases; unmatched junction bases: 11. The germline CDR1 and CDR2 sequences are SGHDT and YYEEEE. The CDR3 sequence: CASSFVLAGNVPNTGELFF. For the CDR3, the DNA is TGTGCCAGCAGCTTTGTTCTAGCGGGGAATGTCCCGAACACCGGGGAGCTGTTTTTT.

This clonotype was seen at least ten times. The V gene is TRBV5-1, the J gene TRBJ2-5, with 12 bases identical to TRBD2. This CDR3 has 17 amino acids. Germline V gene lookup returns CDR1 SGHRS and CDR2 YFSETQ. Trimming removed 0 bases from V and 2 bases from J; junction bases left unmatched: 5. The CDR3 loop is CASSLGSLAGGQETQYF. In nucleotides, the CDR3 is TGCGCCAGCAGCTTGGGTAGCCTAGCGGGAGGGCAAGAGACCCAGTACTTC.

This clonotype came up many times. This chain joins TRBV5-1 and TRBJ1-1; a possible D gene is TRBD1 (5 bases). Germline loops: CDR1 SGHRS, CDR2 YFSETQ. This CDR3 has 14 amino acids. V gave up 5 bases and J gave up 5 bases, with 16 bases separating them. CDR3 region: CASSTQGKGTEAFF. CDR3 coding DNA: TGCGCCAGCAGTACCCAGGGCAAGGGAACTGAAGCTTTCTTT. Looking up the rest from reference TRBV5-1 and TRBJ1-1 gives the full variable domain: KAGVTQTPRYLIKTRGQQVTLSCSPISGHRSVSWYQQTPGQGLQFLFEYFSETQRNKGNFPGRFSGRQFSNSRSEMNVSTLELGDSALYLCASSTQGKGTEAFFGQGTRLTVV.

The CDR3 loop is CASSEIRPLHF. CDR3 nucleotides: TGTGCCAGCAGTGAAATCCGACCCCTCCACTTT. The chain is built from TRBV6-2 or TRBV6-3 and TRBJ1-6; D ambiguous. Per germline, CDR1 MNHEY and CDR2 SVGEGT. With 5 bases removed from V and 12 bases from J, the gap between germline ends came to 8 bases. The CDR3 totals 11 residues.

The sample holds many counts of this clonotype. This chain links TRBV9 with TRBJ2-5; TRBD2 is a possible D gene (5 bases). Germline CDR1 and CDR2: SGDLS and YYNGEE. The CDR3 extends over 17 amino acids. The V end lost 0 bases, the J end lost 2 bases, and 17 bases lay between the germline ends. The CDR3 nucleotides read TGTGCCAGCAGCGTAGATTCTAGCCCCCGAGGGCAAGAGACCCAGTACTTC. Amino acid sequence: CASSVDSSPRGQETQYF.

The V call is TRBV7-9, the J call TRBJ2-1; tentative D call: TRBD2 (6 bases). CDR3 size: 17 residues. V lost 2 bases, J lost 0 bases, and 14 bases lay in between. CDR1 and CDR2 (germline): SEHNR, FQNEAQ (reference sequence). Here the CDR3 reads CASSLRSCGVSYNEQFF. The DNA of the CDR3 is TGTGCCAGCAGCTTAAGGTCATGCGGGGTCTCCTACAATGAGCAGTTCTTC.

The V gene is TRBV24-1, the J gene TRBJ1-1; D remains ambiguous. CDR3 length: 13 residues. Germline V gene data show CDR1 as KGHDR and CDR2 as SFDVKD. Trimming shortened V by 5 bases and J by 4 bases, and 10 bases separated the two germline ends. CDR3 in amino acids: CATSASDSTEAFF. In nucleotides, the CDR3 is TGTGCCACCAGTGCGTCCGACTCCACTGAAGCTTTCTTT.

The chain links TRBV7-3 to TRBJ2-3, with D perhaps TRBD2 (5 bases). Trimming left V 6 bases short and J 0 bases short, with 13 bases between. Germline V gene lookup returns CDR1 SGHTA and CDR2 FQGTGA. The length of the CDR3 is 15 residues. The CDR3 is CASRGEGISTDTQYF. The CDR3 nucleotides are TGTGCCAGCAGGGGAGAGGGAATCAGCACAGATACGCAGTATTTT.

In this sample, this clonotype turned up once. Compared with germline, one end of the junction differs, possibly owing to a read error. The chain has TRBV18 and TRBJ1-1; tentative D call: TRBD1 (5 bases). Germline V gives CDR1 KGHSH, CDR2 LQKENI. This CDR3 comprises 15 residues. CDR3 DNA: TGTACCAGCTCACCACGACAGATACAGAACACTGAAGCTTTCTTT. This gives the protein CTSSPRQIQNTEAFF.